The present TCR beta chain was sequenced within a study of OX40 agonist ivuxolimab in advanced cancers. Germline loops: CDR1 SGDLS, CDR2 YYNGEE. The CDR3 spans 15 residues. Trimming cost V 4 bases and J 0 bases, with 11 bases left between them. TCRdb's copy holds only in-frame clones and misses some; the assay was immunoSEQ multiplex PCR. The table lists tens of thousands of clones, 85% to 90% of them singletons. The gene calls are TRBV9 and TRBJ1-3; D is ambiguous. The receptor's source is an adult with an advanced solid tumor such as melanoma, head and neck, liver or kidney cancer. Sequenced material: CD4+ or CD8+ T cells sorted from blood, taken in a trial of the OX40 agonist ivuxolimab. The CDR3 here is CASSPDGGSGNTIYF. CDR3 nucleotide sequence: TGTGCCAGCAGCCCCGACGGCGGCTCTGGAAACACCATATATTTT.